Listed here are 11 T cell receptor beta chains from one sample, sequenced in a study of T-cell memory formation after mild COVID-19. In TCRdb, the 5' RACE reads were re-called with MiXCR into one record per CDR3 protein. Among about 560,000 distinct CDR3 sequences listed, approximately 15% were seen once. Sequencing used PBMCs or a T cell subset sorted from them (not recorded which). These receptors all come from an adult woman who had mild COVID-19 (a few samples of this study predate the infection). Cell type and time point are not known.

The sample holds a few counts of this clonotype. V usage is TRBV11-3 and J usage is TRBJ2-1; 12 nucleotides agree with TRBD2. Germline V CDR1 and CDR2: SGHNT, YENEEA. The V and J ends lost 2 bases and 7 bases, in that order; junction bases with no gene match: 12. This CDR3 is built from 18 residues. The CDR3 region has the DNA TGTGCCAGCAGCTTATCCTTCCTAGCGGGAGGGCCCTGGAATGAGCAGTTCTTC. Protein product: CASSLSFLAGGPWNEQFF.

The table lists this clonotype with a few counts. The chain joins TRBV20-1 to TRBJ2-1, with 9 bases matching TRBD2. Germline lookup yields CDR1 DFQATT and CDR2 SNEGSKA (reference sequence). The V gene end was trimmed by 0 bases and the J gene end by 9 bases; junction bases not matched to a gene: 6. CDR3 length: 14 amino acids. CDR3 DNA sequence: TGCAGTGCTAGAGACCTCGGACTAGCGATTGAGCAGTTCTTC. Amino acids: CSARDLGLAIEQFF.

The chain recombines TRBV5-5 with TRBJ1-6; D gene uncertain. Germline CDR1 and CDR2: SGHKS and YYEKEE (reference sequence). The CDR3 totals 13 residues. With 4 bases removed from V and 8 bases from J, the gap between germline ends came to 10 bases. In DNA form, the CDR3 reads TGTGCCAGCAGCATAACGGAGGATTCACCCCTCCACTTT. This translates into CASSITEDSPLHF.

In this sample, this clonotype turned up a few times. This CDR3 is CASSPNAGLSQFF. The CDR3 coding sequence is TGTGCCAGCAGCCCGAACGCTGGGCTGTCGCAGTTCTTC. The V gene is TRBV3-1, the J gene TRBJ2-1, with D uncertain. CDR3 length: 13 residues. V was trimmed by 4 bases and J by 12 bases, leaving 16 bases between them. The V gene's germline CDR1 is LGHDT and CDR2 YNNKEL (reference sequence).

The chain has TRBV12-3 or TRBV12-4 and TRBJ2-1; the match to TRBD2 covers 9 bases. There are 16 residues in the CDR3. J lost 3 bases, V lost 7 bases, and 10 bases had no gene match. CDR3 coding DNA: TGTGCCAGCATCATTAGCGGGAGTGGAGTCTACAATGAGCAGTTCTTC. This encodes CASIISGSGVYNEQFF.

This clonotype was observed a few times. The rearrangement links TRBV9 to TRBJ2-5; unclear D gene. The CDR3 is 13 amino acids. Germline V CDR1 and CDR2: SGDLS, YYNGEE. Trimming took 3 bases from V and 0 from J, leaving 6 bases between them. The CDR3 DNA reads TGTGCCAGCAGCGATGGGTACCAAGAGACCCAGTACTTC. It yields the protein CASSDGYQETQYF.

This chain joins TRBV14 and TRBJ1-2, with D possibly matching TRBD1 (5 bases). Looked up from germline, CDR1 is SGHDN and CDR2 is FVKESK. Trimming pared 1 base from V and 2 bases from J, leaving 8 bases between. The CDR3 consists of 14 residues. This CDR3 is CASSQVRQNYGYTF. CDR3 nucleotides: TGTGCCAGCAGCCAAGTTCGACAGAACTATGGCTACACCTTC.

This clonotype was counted between two and nine times. The CDR3 bases are TGTGCCAGCAGCCCGATTCAGCGGGGGGGGACAGATACGCAGTATTTT. This sequence encodes CASSPIQRGGTDTQYF. The rearrangement joins TRBV7-8 to TRBJ2-3; the match to TRBD2 covers 10 bases. The CDR3 loop spans 16 amino acids. Germline V gene data show CDR1 as SGHVS and CDR2 as FQNEAQ. Losses at the gene ends were 5 bases for V and 3 bases for J; bases not matched to a gene: 8.

The J gene is TRBJ2-3, the V gene TRBV9; the D gene is possibly TRBD2 (5 bases). Germline V gene lookup returns CDR1 SGDLS and CDR2 YYNGEE. V was shortened by 5 bases and J by 5 bases, with 12 bases between the two germline ends. The CDR3 is made up of 13 amino acids. The CDR3 bases are TGTGCCAGCAGTCGGAATGGAGGAGATACGCAGTATTTT. Translated, it gives CASSRNGGDTQYF.

The chain employs TRBV7-9 and TRBJ2-5; 8 positions agree with TRBD1. V gave up 2 bases and J gave up 4 bases; unmatched junction bases: 6. This CDR3 spans 15 amino acids. The germline gives CDR1 SEHNR, CDR2 FQNEAQ (reference sequence). The CDR3 loop is CASSLQDRVGETQYF. CDR3 nucleotide sequence: TGTGCCAGCAGCTTACAGGACAGGGTCGGAGAGACCCAGTACTTC.

The CDR3 sequence is CASSHRSILAGGSSYNEQFF. In DNA, the CDR3 is TGCGCCAGCAGCCACCGATCCATACTAGCGGGGGGGAGCTCCTACAATGAGCAGTTCTTC. The rearrangement links TRBV5-1 to TRBJ2-1; 13 bases agree with TRBD2. The CDR3 has 20 amino acids. With 4 bases clipped from V and 0 bases from J, the junction kept 13 bases outside the gene matches. Germline CDR1 and CDR2: SGHRS and YFSETQ.